One and the same sample provided the 17 T cell receptor beta chains below, sequenced in a study of Ad26.COV2.S vaccination and SARS-CoV-2 variants (dated by TCRdb to the early 2020s). This sample's treatment or condition label indicates: some 19 received Ad26.COV2.S at low or high dose, single or two shots; several received placebo; per-sample allocation not given. Repertoires of vaccine and placebo recipients were sequenced from samples taken on day 63 after the first injection. Libraries were prepared through the immunoSEQ multiplex PCR assay. As stored in TCRdb, this immuneACCESS dataset retains in-frame rearrangements with V and J assigned. A fraction of the clones does not appear; measured against another copy, unresolved V genes explain less than half of the discrepancy, and the remainder lacks a known reason. Present in this sample are 240,000 or so clones, around 87% of which were seen just once. Around 10% of the sample belongs to the ten largest clones.

The source was peripheral blood, collected in a trial of Ad26.COV2.S vaccine versus placebo. The receptor source for this set is a person aged 18 to 65 who received the Ad26.COV2.S COVID-19 vaccine or a placebo.

The chain employs TRBV6-5 and TRBJ1-2, with a tentative D call TRBD1 (6 bases). Germline V gene lookup returns CDR1 MNHEY and CDR2 SVGAGI. V dropped 5 bases and J dropped 6 bases, with 16 bases sitting between them. There are 14 residues in the CDR3. The CDR3 DNA is TGTGCCAGCAGTAGCAACAGGGCTTTCGATGGCTACACCTTC. Its protein is CASSSNRAFDGYTF.

The chain carries TRBV30 and TRBJ2-7; maybe TRBD2 (6 bases). This CDR3 spans 13 amino acids. V was clipped by 4 bases and J by 3 bases, with 13 bases between them. The germline V gene has CDR1 GTSNPN and CDR2 SVGIG (reference sequence). The DNA of the CDR3 is TGTGCCTGGAATACGGGACTCCTCTACGAGCAGTACTTC. Amino acid sequence: CAWNTGLLYEQYF.

The chain is built from TRBV7-8 and TRBJ1-5; D not resolved. The CDR3 runs 15 residues. The germline V and J ends were trimmed by 0 bases and 0 bases, with 6 bases remaining between them. The germline gives CDR1 SGHVS, CDR2 FQNEAQ. The CDR3 nucleotides read TGTGCCAGCAGCTTAGCAGCATATAGCAATCAGCCCCAGCATTTT. It encodes CASSLAAYSNQPQHF. Full variable domain (missing parts from reference TRBV7-8 and TRBJ1-5): GAGVSQSPRYKVAKRGQDVALRCDPISGHVSLFWYQQALGQGPEFLTYFQNEAQLDKSGLPSDRFFAERPEGSVSTLKIQRTQQEDSAVYLCASSLAAYSNQPQHFGDGTRLSIL.

The rearrangement uses TRBV30 and TRBJ2-7; D may correspond to TRBD1 or TRBD2 (5 bases each). The CDR3 consists of 14 residues. Trimming removed 3 bases from V and 2 bases from J, with 14 bases in between. Germline loops: CDR1 GTSNPN, CDR2 SVGIG (reference sequence). In DNA form, the CDR3 reads TGTGCCTGGAGCACCTCTCAGGGAGCCTACGAGCAGTACTTC. This sequence encodes CAWSTSQGAYEQYF.

The V and J genes are TRBV11-3 and TRBJ2-1; 8 bases are a match to TRBD2. CDR1 and CDR2 from the germline V gene are SGHNT and YENEEA. J gave up 7 bases and V 1 base, and 9 bases lay outside the gene matches. The CDR3 is 16 amino acids. The CDR3 DNA follows: TGTGCCAGCAGCTTAGGGGCTAGCGGGTCTGCTAATGAGCAGTTCTTC. Translated: CASSLGASGSANEQFF.

Written as DNA, the CDR3 is TGTGCCATCAGGGGCCCTCAAGAAGAGACCCAGTACTTC. Amino acids: CAIRGPQEETQYF. J is TRBJ2-5 and V is TRBV10-3; no firm D call. Trimming removed 6 bases at V and 3 bases at J, with 11 bases between. The CDR3 runs to 13 residues. Germline V gives CDR1 ENHRY, CDR2 SYGVKD.

In nucleotides, the CDR3 is TGTGCCAGCAGTTTGCGGGGAAACATTCAGTACTTC. Translating it yields CASSLRGNIQYF. The gene calls are TRBV28 and TRBJ2-4; D may be TRBD2 (6 bases). The CDR3 is made up of 12 amino acids. The V end lost 3 bases, the J end lost 6 bases, and 6 bases lay between the germline ends. CDR1 is MDHEN, CDR2 SYDVKM, per germline. The variable domain in full, completed from reference TRBV28 and TRBJ2-4, reads DVKVTQSSRYLVKRTGEKVFLECVQDMDHENMFWYRQDPGLGLRLIYFSYDVKMKEKGDIPEGYSVSREKKERFSLILESASTNQTSMYLCASSLRGNIQYFGAGTRLSVL.

The chain carries TRBV7-9 and TRBJ1-1; TRBD1 agrees at 8 bases. CDR3 length equals 15 residues. Germline CDR1 is SEHNR and CDR2 is FQNEAQ (reference sequence). The V segment lost 8 bases and the J segment 10 bases; nucleotides outside the gene matches: 18. CDR3 sequence: CASLGRGQEVLGAFF. The CDR3 DNA reads as TGTGCCAGCCTAGGGCGGGGACAGGAGGTTCTAGGAGCTTTCTTT.

The chain employs TRBV5-4 and TRBJ2-2, with 10 bases matching TRBD1. The CDR3 spans 15 residues. Unmatched junction bases numbered 5, after V lost 4 bases and J lost 5 bases. Germline values: CDR1 SGHNT, CDR2 YYREEE (reference sequence). The CDR3 DNA sequence: TGTGCCAGCAGCCACGCGGACAGGGGGACCGGGGAGCTGTTTTTT. Amino acid sequence: CASSHADRGTGELFF.

V gene TRBV19 combines with J gene TRBJ1-6; D unclear. Trimming cost V 5 bases and J 4 bases, with 12 bases left between them. Germline V gene data show CDR1 as LNHDA and CDR2 as SQIVND (reference sequence). The CDR3 sequence is 15 residues long. The CDR3 DNA sequence: TGTGCCAGTAGTTCCCGGACCGATTATAATTCACCCCTCCACTTT. This translates into CASSSRTDYNSPLHF.

CDR3: CASSLSSSAGRTYEQYF. In DNA form, the CDR3 reads TGTGCCAGCAGCTTATCATCAAGTGCGGGGCGAACCTACGAGCAGTACTTC. The chain joins TRBV7-6 to TRBJ2-7, with D perhaps matching TRBD2 (6 bases). The germline V and J ends were trimmed by 2 bases and 2 bases, with 19 bases remaining between them. CDR1 is SGHVS and CDR2 is FNYEAQ in the germline V gene. The CDR3 has 17 amino acids.

The chain combines TRBV6-6 with TRBJ1-2; D perhaps matches TRBD1 (6 bases). V dropped 4 bases and J dropped 2 bases, with 11 bases sitting between them. The V gene's germline CDR1 is MNHNY and CDR2 SVGAGI (reference sequence). The CDR3 runs 14 residues. The CDR3 is CASSFIDRNYGYTF. The CDR3 bases are TGTGCCAGCAGTTTTATCGACAGGAACTATGGCTACACCTTC.

The chain carries TRBV5-4 and TRBJ2-7; 7 nucleotides line up with TRBD1. Germline trimming cut 4 bases from V and 2 bases from J; bases unmatched to any gene: 9. CDR3 length: 15 amino acids. In germline, CDR1 is SGHNT, CDR2 YYREEE (reference sequence). DNA of the CDR3: TGTGCCAGCAGCCCGATAACTGACAGGGCCTACGAGCAGTACTTC. Translated: CASSPITDRAYEQYF.

The chain recombines TRBV4-3 with TRBJ1-6; perhaps TRBD1 as D (6 bases). This CDR3 has 15 amino acids. Germline values: CDR1 LGHNA, CDR2 YSLEER. V lost 2 bases, J lost 14 bases, and 19 bases lay in between. The CDR3 DNA reads as TGCGCCAGCAGCCAATCTTCGGGACACCCAGGGTCCCTCCACTTT. It yields the protein CASSQSSGHPGSLHF.

The rearrangement links TRBV5-5 to TRBJ1-2; D ambiguous. V was pared by 2 bases and J by 3 bases, with 11 bases between. The length of the CDR3 is 14 residues. Germline-derived CDR1 and CDR2 are SGHKS and YYEKEE (reference sequence). CDR3 loop: CASSFSGFDYGYTF. The DNA of the CDR3 is TGTGCCAGCAGCTTTTCTGGGTTCGACTATGGCTACACCTTC.

V and J are TRBV5-1 and TRBJ2-7; D remains unclear. The germline gives CDR1 SGHRS, CDR2 YFSETQ. This CDR3 spans 13 amino acids. The ends were cut back, 1 base at V and 5 bases at J, with 10 bases in the middle. The CDR3 DNA sequence: TGCGCCAGCAGCTTGAGGTCCTGGGACGAGCAGTACTTC. Translated: CASSLRSWDEQYF. Filled out from reference TRBV5-1 and TRBJ2-7, the complete variable domain reads KAGVTQTPRYLIKTRGQQVTLSCSPISGHRSVSWYQQTPGQGLQFLFEYFSETQRNKGNFPGRFSGRQFSNSRSEMNVSTLELGDSALYLCASSLRSWDEQYFGPGTRLTVT.

This chain uses TRBV4-1 with TRBJ2-6; D could derive from TRBD1 or TRBD2 (5 bases each). This CDR3 contains 17 residues. The V end was cut by 4 bases, the J end by 2 bases, with 15 bases between. Looked up from germline, CDR1 is MGHRA and CDR2 is YSYEKL. Here the CDR3 reads CASSRIRGPTGANVLTF. CDR3 nucleotide sequence: TGCGCCAGCAGCCGTATACGGGGACCAACTGGGGCCAACGTCCTGACTTTC.